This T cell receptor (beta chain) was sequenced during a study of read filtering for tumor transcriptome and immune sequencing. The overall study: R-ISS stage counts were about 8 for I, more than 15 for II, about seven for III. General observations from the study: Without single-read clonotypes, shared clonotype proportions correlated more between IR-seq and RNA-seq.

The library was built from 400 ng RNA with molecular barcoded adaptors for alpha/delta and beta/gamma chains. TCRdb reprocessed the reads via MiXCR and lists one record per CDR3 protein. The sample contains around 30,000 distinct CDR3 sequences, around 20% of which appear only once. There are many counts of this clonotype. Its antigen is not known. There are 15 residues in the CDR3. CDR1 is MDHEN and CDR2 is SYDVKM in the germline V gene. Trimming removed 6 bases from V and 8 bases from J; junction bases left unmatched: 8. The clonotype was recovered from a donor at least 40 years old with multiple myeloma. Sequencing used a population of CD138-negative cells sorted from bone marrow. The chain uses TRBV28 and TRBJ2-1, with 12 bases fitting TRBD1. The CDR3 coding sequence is TGTGCCAGCAGCCAACCGGGACAGGGGGCAGATGAGCAGTTCTTC. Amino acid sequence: CASSQPGQGADEQFF.